This T cell receptor beta chain was captured in a study of PD-1 blockade in mismatch repair-deficient tumors. Study information: Patients had approximately 12 mismatch repair-deficient cancer types and were previously treated and progressing.

Using immunoSEQ multiplex PCR, the repertoire was profiled, and TCRdb retains in-frame clones only, with some absent. Of around 130,000 clones listed, about nine tenths were seen once; the top ten hold about 10%. Findings of the study overall: After pembrolizumab, tumor-resident clones rose rapidly, then generally contracted before radiologic responses.

The V segment lost 4 bases and the J segment 5 bases; nucleotides outside the gene matches: 8. The CDR3 is 15 amino acids. The germline CDR1 and CDR2 sequences are SGHTA and FQGNSA. Concerning this clone itself: Its matching antigen is unknown.

Mismatch repair deficiency was confirmed in all patients, by PCR or immunohistochemistry. TCRs were sequenced from three patients responding to pembrolizumab. The sample in question was peripheral blood, obtained about 17 months after starting pembrolizumab. This chain links TRBV7-2 with TRBJ2-5; 9 bases are a match to TRBD2. The TCR originated in an adult with mismatch repair-deficient cancer. The CDR3 bases are TGTGCCAGCAGCTCGCCCGGGACTAGCCCGGAGACCCAGTACTTC. Protein: CASSSPGTSPETQYF. Combining the CDR3 with reference TRBV7-2 and TRBJ2-5 gives the whole variable domain GAGVSQSPSNKVTEKGKDVELRCDPISGHTALYWYRQSLGQGLEFLIYFQGNSAPDKSGLPSDRFSAERTGGSVSTLTIQRTQQEDSAVYLCASSSPGTSPETQYFGPGTRLLVL.